What follows are 28 T cell receptor beta chains derived from one specimen sequenced in a study of cytomegalovirus exposure and HLA in healthy donors. The PCR employed 60 Vbeta primers together with 13 Jbeta primers. Here immunoSEQ multiplex PCR was the method, and the copy in TCRdb shows in-frame clones only, minus some. The sample lists under 130,000 clones, 60% to 80% seen once, with about 3.5% in the top ten. Material for sequencing was PBMCs. These TCRs come from a man younger than 40 in good health and CMV-seronegative.

This clone was recorded a few times. The chain uses TRBV28 and TRBJ2-5; TRBD1 aligns across 11 bases. The end of the DNA aligns better with TRBJ2-7, so the J call may be wrong. CDR3 size: 15 residues. In germline, CDR1 is MDHEN, CDR2 SYDVKM. This CDR3 reads CASSLRDRGDDEQYF. CDR3 sequence (DNA): TGTGCCAGCAGTCTCCGGGACAGGGGGGACGACGAGCAGTACTTC.

The chain uses TRBV19 and TRBJ2-3, with 7 bases identical to TRBD1. J lost 2 bases, V lost 3 bases, and 5 bases had no gene match. The CDR3 totals 15 residues. CDR1 and CDR2 from the germline V gene are LNHDA and SQIVND (reference sequence). The CDR3 loop reads CASSIIGGATDTQYF. CDR3 in DNA: TGTGCCAGTAGTATCATAGGGGGCGCCACAGATACGCAGTATTTT. Combining the CDR3 with reference TRBV19 and TRBJ2-3 gives the whole variable domain DGGITQSPKYLFRKEGQNVTLSCEQNLNHDAMYWYRQDPGQGLRLIYYSQIVNDFQKGDIAEGYSVSREKKESFPLTVTSAQKNPTAFYLCASSIIGGATDTQYFGPGTRLTVL.

The chain joins TRBV2 to TRBJ2-5, with 7 bases fitting TRBD1. The J call is in doubt because the DNA end fits TRBJ2-7 better. Per germline, CDR1 SNHLY and CDR2 FYNNEI. The CDR3 loop spans 15 amino acids. This CDR3 reads CASSATGTESYEQYF. The CDR3 DNA is TGTGCCAGCAGCGCTACCGGGACAGAGTCCTACGAGCAGTACTTC.

J is TRBJ2-3 and V is TRBV5-1, with D possibly matching TRBD2 (6 bases). Germline values: CDR1 SGHRS, CDR2 YFSETQ. Trimming stripped 2 bases from V and 2 bases from J, with 12 bases between. The CDR3 runs to 15 residues. CDR3 sequence: CASSFRGSTTDTQYF. The CDR3 DNA reads as TGCGCCAGCAGCTTTCGGGGGTCTACCACAGATACGCAGTATTTT. Filled out from reference TRBV5-1 and TRBJ2-3, the complete variable domain reads KAGVTQTPRYLIKTRGQQVTLSCSPISGHRSVSWYQQTPGQGLQFLFEYFSETQRNKGNFPGRFSGRQFSNSRSEMNVSTLELGDSALYLCASSFRGSTTDTQYFGPGTRLTVL.

This chain's CDR3 is CASSADRAYGYTF. CDR3 sequence (DNA): TGTGCCAGCAGTGCGGACAGGGCGTATGGCTACACCTTC. This chain connects TRBV2 to TRBJ1-2; TRBD1 matches at 8 bases. CDR1 and CDR2 from the germline V gene are SNHLY and FYNNEI. V lost 4 bases, J lost 5 bases, and 3 bases stayed unmatched. CDR3 length equals 13 residues.

The genes are TRBV27 and TRBJ1-1; D gene unclear. The CDR3 loop spans 16 amino acids. V was cut by 3 bases and J by 3 bases, with 17 bases left in between. The germline V gene has CDR1 MNHEY and CDR2 SMNVEV (reference sequence). The CDR3 DNA reads as TGTGCCAGCAGTTTTTTATATGCTCTCGGAGACACTGAAGCTTTCTTT. Protein product: CASSFLYALGDTEAFF.

This clone appeared a few times. This chain uses TRBV5-1 with TRBJ2-1; 8 nucleotides line up with TRBD2. Trimming took 0 bases from V and 2 from J; bases not matched to a gene: 4. The CDR3 length is 16 residues. CDR1 is SGHRS, CDR2 YFSETQ, per germline. The CDR3 reads CASSLAVLAAYNEQFF. The DNA of the CDR3 is TGCGCCAGCAGCTTGGCCGTACTAGCGGCCTACAATGAGCAGTTCTTC.

A few counts support this clone. Additional DNA sequences in this sample encode the identical CDR3. The rearrangement joins TRBV13 to TRBJ1-2; D unclear. The CDR3 consists of 13 residues. Germline values: CDR1 PRHDT, CDR2 FYEKMQ (reference sequence). V was pared by 5 bases and J by 4 bases, with 11 bases between. CDR3 sequence reads: CASSPTGGYGYTF. The CDR3 bases are TGTGCCAGCAGCCCGACGGGTGGCTATGGCTACACCTTC.

The DNA for the CDR3 is TGTGCCAGCAGATGGGACAGGGGGTCCGAGCAGTACTTC. It is translated as CASRWDRGSEQYF. The chain employs TRBV6-5 and TRBJ2-7; the match to TRBD1 covers 11 bases. The CDR3 covers 13 residues. Germline V gene sequence: CDR1 MNHEY, CDR2 SVGAGI. V gave up 6 bases and J gave up 6 bases; unmatched junction bases: 4.

This chain joins TRBV4-2 and TRBJ1-3; TRBD1 is a possible D gene (5 bases). The V end was cut by 0 bases, the J end by 1 base, with 13 bases between. Germline CDR1 reads LGHNA; CDR2 reads YNFKEQ. The CDR3 consists of 17 residues. The CDR3 nucleotides read TGTGCCAGCAGCCAAGATTCTTGGTCAGGGTCTGGAAACACCATATATTTT. This encodes CASSQDSWSGSGNTIYF.

Only one count was recorded for this clone. CDR3 sequence reads: CASSPLTPATNEKLFF. CDR3 sequence (DNA): TGTGCCAGCTCACCACTTACCCCAGCAACTAATGAAAAACTGTTTTTT. The chain employs TRBV18 and TRBJ1-4; D call uncertain. CDR3 length: 16 amino acids. In germline, CDR1 is KGHSH, CDR2 LQKENI. V was clipped by 1 base and J by 0 bases, with 9 bases between them.

The chain uses TRBV6-6 and TRBJ1-2, with unresolved D. This CDR3 contains 15 residues. CDR1 is MNHNY and CDR2 is SVGAGI in the germline V gene (reference sequence). V lost 0 bases and J 2 bases, leaving 10 bases between the germline ends. The DNA of the CDR3 is TGTGCCAGCAGTTACTCGTGGGAGACGAACTATGGCTACACCTTC. Translating it yields CASSYSWETNYGYTF.

The chain employs TRBV2 and TRBJ2-5; TRBD1 aligns across 8 bases. Trimming removed 3 bases from V and 5 bases from J; junction bases left unmatched: 20. CDR3 length: 19 amino acids. The germline V gene encodes CDR1 SNHLY and CDR2 FYNNEI. The CDR3 loop reads CASSERGRGQSSLRETQYF. The CDR3 region has the DNA TGTGCCAGCAGTGAGAGGGGCAGGGGGCAATCGTCCCTTAGGGAGACCCAGTACTTC.

This chain joins TRBV7-3 and TRBJ2-1; possibly TRBD2 for D (5 bases). The CDR3 is 15 residues long. The germline V gene encodes CDR1 SGHTA and CDR2 FQGTGA. V lost 5 bases and J 2 bases, leaving 13 bases between the germline ends. The CDR3 is CASSPTRTTYNEQFF. The CDR3 bases are TGTGCCAGCAGCCCCACTAGGACCACCTACAATGAGCAGTTCTTC.

The chain links TRBV6-5 to TRBJ1-5, with D possibly TRBD1 on 6 matching bases. V lost 6 bases to trimming and J lost 5 bases, with 17 bases between them. The V gene's germline CDR1 is MNHEY and CDR2 SVGAGI. The CDR3 has 15 amino acids. This chain's CDR3 is CASRQDGGLYQPQHF. CDR3 sequence (DNA): TGTGCCAGCAGACAGGACGGGGGGCTGTATCAGCCCCAGCATTTT.

The chain couples TRBV29-1 to TRBJ2-2; no definite D call. V lost 5 bases, J lost 6 bases, and 7 bases lay in between. CDR3 length equals 11 residues. From germline, CDR1 is SQVTM and CDR2 ANQGSEA. Written as DNA, the CDR3 is TGCAGCGTTCGACAAGCCGGGGAGCTGTTTTTT. It translates to CSVRQAGELFF.

The CDR3 sequence is CATTGYVNTEAFF. CDR3 DNA: TGTGCCACTACAGGGTACGTGAACACTGAAGCTTTCTTT. This chain links TRBV28 with TRBJ1-1; maybe TRBD1 (6 bases). The CDR3 length is 13 residues. V lost 10 bases, J lost 0 bases, and 12 bases lay in between. Per the germline V gene, CDR1 is MDHEN and CDR2 is SYDVKM.

This clone came up a few times. The chain uses TRBV4-3 and TRBJ2-1; tentatively, D is TRBD1 (5 bases). Germline assignment: CDR1 LGHNA and CDR2 YSLEER. Trimming pared 0 bases from V and 6 bases from J, leaving 12 bases between. The CDR3 is made up of 15 amino acids. CDR3 in DNA: TGCGCCAGCAGCCAAGAAGGGGCTTTATCCAATGAGCAGTTCTTC. This translates into CASSQEGALSNEQFF.

The chain employs TRBV5-4 and TRBJ1-1, with TRBD1 matching over 9 bases. The V and J ends lost 4 bases and 5 bases, in that order; junction bases with no gene match: 6. CDR3 length: 14 amino acids. Germline V gene data show CDR1 as SGHNT and CDR2 as YYREEE (reference sequence). The CDR3 DNA reads as TGTGCCAGCAGCCTTTGGACAGGGGAGACTGAAGCTTTCTTT. The encoded protein is CASSLWTGETEAFF.

V and J are TRBV10-3 and TRBJ1-2; tentative D call: TRBD1 (6 bases). In germline, CDR1 is ENHRY, CDR2 SYGVKD. The CDR3 runs 15 residues. Between the trimmed V and J ends, which lost 3 bases and 7 bases, there was a span of 18 bases. CDR3 sequence: CAISDTSGAQLGYTF. CDR3 sequence (DNA): TGTGCCATCAGTGACACGTCAGGGGCCCAGCTTGGCTACACCTTC.

This clone was seen at least ten times. This rearrangement joins TRBV19 to TRBJ2-1; TRBD1 might be the D (6 bases). The CDR3 has 14 residues. Germline CDR1 is LNHDA and CDR2 is SQIVND (reference sequence). V was shortened by 2 bases and J by 5 bases, with 10 bases between the two germline ends. DNA for the CDR3: TGTGCCAGTAGTATAAGGGACATTGACAATGAGCAGTTCTTC. It codes for CASSIRDIDNEQFF.

This sequence joins TRBV5-4 and TRBJ2-3, with D unresolved. The germline CDR1 and CDR2 sequences are SGHNT and YYREEE (reference sequence). The CDR3 is 16 amino acids. V was trimmed by 5 bases and J by 0 bases, leaving 16 bases between them. CDR3 sequence (DNA): TGTGCCAGCAGTCCATCAACAGTCACTAGCACAGATACGCAGTATTTT. Its protein is CASSPSTVTSTDTQYF. Full variable domain (remainder filled in from reference TRBV5-4 and TRBJ2-3): ETGVTQSPTHLIKTRGQQVTLRCSSQSGHNTVSWYQQALGQGPQFIFQYYREEENGRGNFPPRFSGLQFPNYSSELNVNALELDDSALYLCASSPSTVTSTDTQYFGPGTRLTVL.

Regarding this clone: This sample includes further DNA sequences coding for the same CDR3. The chain couples TRBV19 to TRBJ1-2; D gene uncertain. The CDR3 length is 14 residues. CDR1 and CDR2 (germline): LNHDA, SQIVND (reference sequence). The ends were cut back, 6 bases at V and 4 bases at J, with 15 bases in the middle. The CDR3 protein is CASSASRPPYGYTF. The CDR3 DNA reads as TGTGCCAGTAGCGCTTCTAGGCCCCCCTATGGCTACACCTTC.

This clone has just a few counts. The DNA for the CDR3 is TGTGCCAGCAGCTTACCCCAGGGGACTAGCGGCGACAATGAGCAGTTCTTC. It yields the protein CASSLPQGTSGDNEQFF. This sequence joins TRBV11-3 and TRBJ2-1; 11 bases fit TRBD2. Germline V CDR1 and CDR2: SGHNT, YENEEA. The CDR3 sequence is 17 residues long. Unmatched junction bases numbered 8, after V lost 2 bases and J lost 5 bases.

The chain has TRBV5-8 and TRBJ2-3; possibly TRBD2 for D (6 bases). Germline loops: CDR1 SGHTS, CDR2 YDEGEE. The V end lost 0 bases, the J end lost 1 base, and 12 bases lay between the germline ends. The CDR3 runs 16 residues. CDR3: CASSLVPGVGTDTQYF. CDR3 in DNA: TGTGCCAGCAGCTTGGTGCCGGGAGTTGGCACAGATACGCAGTATTTT.

The V call is TRBV9, the J call TRBJ1-3; TRBD1 might be the D (6 bases). The germline V gene encodes CDR1 SGDLS and CDR2 YYNGEE. The CDR3 is 16 amino acids. Trimming left V 1 base short and J 3 bases short, with 14 bases between. CDR3 sequence reads: CASSVSRGGSGNTIYF. CDR3 nucleotide sequence: TGTGCCAGCAGCGTATCGAGGGGGGGGAGTGGAAACACCATATATTTT.

This chain links TRBV19 with TRBJ2-3, with D tentatively TRBD1 (6 bases). The germline V gene encodes CDR1 LNHDA and CDR2 SQIVND (reference sequence). Deletions cut 3 bases from V and 1 base from J, with 14 bases between. The CDR3 is made up of 16 amino acids. For the CDR3, the DNA is TGTGCCAGTAGTATCTCGGCAGGGGCCGGCACAGATACGCAGTATTTT. Encoded protein: CASSISAGAGTDTQYF.

The rearrangement joins TRBV28 to TRBJ2-7; TRBD1 matches at 10 bases. This CDR3 spans 15 amino acids. The J segment lost 2 bases and the V segment lost 5 bases, leaving 6 bases of the junction unmatched. From germline, CDR1 is MDHEN and CDR2 SYDVKM. The chain's CDR3 is CASSLPGTGAYEQYF. CDR3 in DNA: TGTGCCAGCAGTCTACCCGGGACAGGGGCCTACGAGCAGTACTTC.